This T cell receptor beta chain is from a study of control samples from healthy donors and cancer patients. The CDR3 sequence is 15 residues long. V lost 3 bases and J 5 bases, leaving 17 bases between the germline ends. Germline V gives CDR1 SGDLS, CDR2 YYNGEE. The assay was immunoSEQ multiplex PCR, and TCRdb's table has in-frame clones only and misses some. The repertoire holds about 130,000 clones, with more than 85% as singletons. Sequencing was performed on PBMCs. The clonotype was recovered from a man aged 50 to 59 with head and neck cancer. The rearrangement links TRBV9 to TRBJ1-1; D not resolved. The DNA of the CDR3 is TGTGCCAGCAGCGGAACCGGGCCCGAGGGAACTGAAGCTTTCTTT. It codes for CASSGTGPEGTEAFF.